The 19 T cell receptor beta chains below all came from one sample that was sequenced in a study of monozygotic twins with inflammatory bowel disease. TCRdb reprocessed the 5' RACE reads and stores each CDR3 protein as one record, lacking DNA. The specimen's table records roughly 320,000 distinct CDR3 sequences. What was sequenced was blood. The origin of the receptors is a human donor with ulcerative colitis or Crohn's disease, or a healthy co-twin of an affected twin (not recorded which).

This chain joins TRBV28 and TRBJ2-1. CDR3 length: 16 residues. Germline lookup yields CDR1 MDHEN and CDR2 SYDVKM. The CDR3 sequence: CASSFVPDSSYNEQFF.

V and J are TRBV20-1 and TRBJ2-1; TCRdb indicates TRBD1, and absent DNA this call remains unverified. The CDR3 runs 18 residues. Germline V CDR1 and CDR2: DFQATT, SNEGSKA (reference sequence). The CDR3 here is CSARPGDRGWSWNNEQFF.

The chain has TRBV5-6 and TRBJ2-2; TCRdb indicates TRBD2, and absent DNA this call remains unverified. This CDR3 has 17 amino acids. Germline V gene lookup returns CDR1 SGHDT and CDR2 YYEEEE. The CDR3 spells CASSYRTSGPNTGELFF.

The chain carries TRBV6-1 and TRBJ2-6; the TCRdb call, TRBD1, lacks DNA for checking. The length of the CDR3 is 14 residues. Per the germline V gene, CDR1 is MNHNS and CDR2 is SASEGT. CDR3 region: CASGGQYGANVLTF.

The chain uses TRBV18 and TRBJ2-4. Germline V lookup: CDR1 KGHSH, CDR2 LQKENI. CDR3 length equals 13 residues. The CDR3 sequence is CASSHSAKNIQYF.

The chain joins TRBV6-1 to TRBJ2-1; TCRdb's D call, TRBD2, is unchecked because there is no DNA. From germline, CDR1 is MNHNS and CDR2 SASEGT. The CDR3 covers 15 residues. The CDR3 loop reads CASTLEGPHYNEQFF.

The genes are TRBV30 and TRBJ2-7; TCRdb reports TRBD1, a call that lacks DNA to check it against. The length of the CDR3 is 13 residues. CDR1 and CDR2 from the germline V gene are GTSNPN and SVGIG (reference sequence). CDR3 residues: CAWDRGVAYEQYF.

The rearrangement links TRBV2 to TRBJ1-6; the TCRdb D gene call, TRBD1, has no DNA to confirm it. The germline gives CDR1 SNHLY, CDR2 FYNNEI. CDR3 length: 15 residues. Here the CDR3 reads CASSALGQGNSPLHF.

The chain employs TRBV6-1 and TRBJ1-5; TCRdb names TRBD1, which stays unverified in the absence of DNA. This CDR3 comprises 14 residues. Germline values: CDR1 MNHNS, CDR2 SASEGT. CDR3 amino acids: CASSRDRIYQPQHF.

CDR3: CSASRGVNEQFF. This chain joins TRBV20-1 and TRBJ2-1; checking the TCRdb D call of TRBD1 is not possible without DNA. Germline CDR1 DFQATT, CDR2 SNEGSKA (reference sequence). The length of the CDR3 is 12 residues.

The chain links TRBV7-3 to TRBJ2-3; the TRBD1 assignment by TCRdb is unverifiable without DNA. The CDR3 loop spans 16 amino acids. Per germline, CDR1 SGHTA and CDR2 FQGTGA. The CDR3: CASSSGTGLGTDTQYF.

V gene TRBV27 combines with J gene TRBJ2-5; lacking DNA, the TRBD1 call made by TCRdb goes unchecked. CDR1 is MNHEY, CDR2 SMNVEV, per germline (reference sequence). This CDR3 is built from 12 residues. CDR3 region: CASTTGGETQYF.

This rearrangement joins TRBV7-8 to TRBJ1-6; there is no DNA to check the TCRdb D call of TRBD1. This CDR3 contains 15 residues. Germline CDR1 and CDR2: SGHVS and FQNEAQ. The chain's CDR3 is CASSTRRTENSPLHF. Full variable domain (remainder filled in from reference TRBV7-8 and TRBJ1-6): GAGVSQSPRYKVAKRGQDVALRCDPISGHVSLFWYQQALGQGPEFLTYFQNEAQLDKSGLPSDRFFAERPEGSVSTLKIQRTQQEDSAVYLCASSTRRTENSPLHFGNGTRLTVT.

The rearrangement links TRBV12-3 or TRBV12-4 to TRBJ2-3; TCRdb proposes TRBD1, but this gene call is untestable without DNA. The CDR3 is 14 amino acids. The CDR3 here is CASSPGANTDTQYF.

The V and J genes are TRBV20-1 and TRBJ2-5; the TCRdb call, TRBD2, lacks DNA for checking. Germline V gene lookup returns CDR1 DFQATT and CDR2 SNEGSKA (reference sequence). The CDR3 has 15 amino acids. The CDR3 here is CSARDLEGDQETQYF.

The rearrangement links TRBV7-2 to TRBJ2-7; TCRdb picks TRBD1, but there is no DNA to check that call. Germline CDR1 is SGHTA and CDR2 is FQGNSA. The CDR3 has 13 amino acids. CDR3 region: CASSFPLSNEQYF.

This chain connects TRBV5-1 to TRBJ1-2. This CDR3 region has 13 residues. Germline V gene sequence: CDR1 SGHRS, CDR2 YFSETQ. This CDR3 reads CASSIDTLYGYTF.

This chain connects TRBV12-3 or TRBV12-4 to TRBJ2-4; TCRdb's D call of TRBD1 is untestable without DNA. This CDR3 comprises 17 residues. CDR3: CASSPAGASRAKNIQYF.

This chain joins TRBV7-8 and TRBJ2-7; TCRdb gives TRBD1 as the D gene, but with no DNA this cannot be confirmed. The length of the CDR3 is 12 residues. Germline V gene sequence: CDR1 SGHVS, CDR2 FQNEAQ. CDR3 region: CASGQGIYEQYF.